This T cell receptor (beta chain) is from a study of shared clonotypes between healthy human individuals. This clone was observed a handful of times. Its specificity is not known. A deep-level run was used for the assay. Under the authors' procedure: Filtering differed for immunoSEQ, which gave only junction sequences without quality scores. Here immunoSEQ multiplex PCR was the method, and the copy in TCRdb shows in-frame clones only, minus some. That table is the source of V, J and clone size, and D and trimming were worked out from the DNA. The table shows about 470,000 clones, with about 76% occurring only once. Germline values: CDR1 SGDLS, CDR2 YYNGEE. V was trimmed by 0 bases and J by 6 bases, leaving 3 bases between them. The CDR3 sequence is 12 residues long. General observations from the study: Sharing of clonotypes among donors was expected to vary with sequencing depth. Apart from blood, nothing was sampled; tissue repertoires likely differ.

The clonotype comes from a woman aged 40 to 50 in good health. Some clones in this sample may be carry-over from other donors' samples. The specimen sequenced was PBMCs. V is TRBV9 and J is TRBJ2-2; the D is unclear. CDR3 nucleotides: TGTGCCAGCAGCGTAGTTCCCGGGGAGCTGTTTTTT. Protein product: CASSVVPGELFF.